The present T cell receptor beta chain was sequenced within a study of CD8 T cells in Susac syndrome. With 4 bases clipped from V and 3 bases from J, the junction kept 3 bases outside the gene matches. The CDR3 is 14 residues long. Per germline, CDR1 SGHRS and CDR2 YFSETQ. Sequencing of TCR beta was performed on blood CD8+ T cells and on blood CD4+ T cells. With random hexamers, reverse transcription was performed on roughly 0.5 to 1 ug of RNA. Amplification of TCR beta CDR3 by immunoSEQ multiplex PCR spanned 54 Vbeta and 13 Jbeta. Via MiXCR, TCRdb re-called the immunoSEQ multiplex PCR reads, giving one row per CDR3 protein. The sample records 150,000 to 200,000 distinct CDR3 sequences, roughly 94% being singletons.

The sequence derives from a human donor with Susac syndrome. V usage is TRBV5-1 and J usage is TRBJ1-3; 8 nucleotides align to TRBD1. The specimen was CD4+ T cells from PBMCs. The CDR3 coding sequence is TGCGCCAGCAGCCTTGGACAGGGTGGAAACACCATATATTTT. It encodes CASSLGQGGNTIYF. The variable domain in full, completed from reference TRBV5-1 and TRBJ1-3, reads KAGVTQTPRYLIKTRGQQVTLSCSPISGHRSVSWYQQTPGQGLQFLFEYFSETQRNKGNFPGRFSGRQFSNSRSEMNVSTLELGDSALYLCASSLGQGGNTIYFGEGSWLTVV.